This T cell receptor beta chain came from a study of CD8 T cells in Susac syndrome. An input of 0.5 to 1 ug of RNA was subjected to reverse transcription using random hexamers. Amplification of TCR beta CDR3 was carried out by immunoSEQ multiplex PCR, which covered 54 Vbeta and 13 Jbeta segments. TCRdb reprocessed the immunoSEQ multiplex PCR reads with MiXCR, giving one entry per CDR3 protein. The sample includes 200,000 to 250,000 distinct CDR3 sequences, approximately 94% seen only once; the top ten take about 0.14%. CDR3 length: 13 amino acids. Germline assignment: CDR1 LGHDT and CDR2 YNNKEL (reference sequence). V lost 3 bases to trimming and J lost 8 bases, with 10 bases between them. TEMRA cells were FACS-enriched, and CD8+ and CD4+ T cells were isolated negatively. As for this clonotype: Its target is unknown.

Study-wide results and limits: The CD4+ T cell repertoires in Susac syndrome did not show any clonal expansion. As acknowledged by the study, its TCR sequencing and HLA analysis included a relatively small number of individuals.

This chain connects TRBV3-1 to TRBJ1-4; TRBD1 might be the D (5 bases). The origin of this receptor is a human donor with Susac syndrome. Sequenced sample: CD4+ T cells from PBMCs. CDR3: CASSQDQGEKLFF. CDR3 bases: TGTGCCAGCAGCCAGGATCAGGGAGAAAAACTGTTTTTT.